Each of the 32 T cell receptor beta chains below was sequenced from the same sample in a study of shared clonotypes between healthy human individuals. CD45RO-negative, CCR7-selected cells formed the naive CD8 fraction, which excluded terminally differentiated effector memory CD45RA+ cells. Produced via immunoSEQ multiplex PCR; TCRdb's table is partial and in-frame only. This table has about 800,000 clones, 96% appearing once. Sequencing was done on a sample of naive CD8+ T cells sorted from blood. The receptors come from a man younger than 45 in good health.

The CDR3, as DNA: TGTGCCAGCAGCTTGGGTGCCGGGGCGACCTACGAGCAGTACTTC. Protein: CASSLGAGATYEQYF. J is TRBJ2-7 and V is TRBV5-4; D is possibly TRBD1 or TRBD2 (5 bases each). This CDR3 contains 15 residues. Germline CDR1 SGHNT, CDR2 YYREEE (reference sequence). Trimming left V 0 bases short and J 2 bases short, with 12 bases between. The complete variable domain, with remaining parts taken from reference TRBV5-4 and TRBJ2-7, reads ETGVTQSPTHLIKTRGQQVTLRCSSQSGHNTVSWYQQALGQGPQFIFQYYREEENGRGNFPPRFSGLQFPNYSSELNVNALELDDSALYLCASSLGAGATYEQYFGPGTRLTVT.

The chain uses TRBV7-9 and TRBJ1-1; a possible D gene is TRBD1 (5 bases). Trimming stripped 1 base from V and 6 bases from J, with 9 bases between. Germline values: CDR1 SEHNR, CDR2 FQNEAQ (reference sequence). The CDR3 length is 13 residues. The CDR3 region has the DNA TGTGCCAGCAGCTTAGGCAGGGTCGCTGAAGCTTTCTTT. This encodes CASSLGRVAEAFF.

V and J are TRBV10-1 and TRBJ2-3, with TRBD1 matching over 7 bases. The CDR3 has 13 amino acids. In germline, CDR1 is WNHNN, CDR2 SYGVQD (reference sequence). V lost 0 bases to trimming and J lost 10 bases; unmatched junction nucleotides: 4. CDR3 residues: CASSESGQAAQYF. CDR3 bases: TGCGCCAGCAGTGAGTCCGGACAGGCCGCGCAGTATTTT.

The chain carries TRBV7-9 and TRBJ2-7; D possibly corresponds to TRBD2 (6 bases). The V end was cut by 5 bases, the J end by 6 bases, with 17 bases between. The V gene's germline CDR1 is SEHNR and CDR2 FQNEAQ (reference sequence). The CDR3 totals 14 residues. The CDR3, as DNA: TGTGCCAGCAGCGCGGACTATTCCTACTCCGAGCAGTACTTC. It codes for CASSADYSYSEQYF.

This chain joins TRBV6-5 and TRBJ2-7; D is perhaps TRBD1 or TRBD2 (6 bases each). The CDR3 runs 14 residues. With 6 bases removed from V and 3 bases from J, the gap between germline ends came to 15 bases. Germline V gene sequence: CDR1 MNHEY, CDR2 SVGAGI. Here the CDR3 reads CASRGGYSGYEQYF. The CDR3 coding sequence is TGTGCCAGCAGAGGGGGGTACTCGGGCTACGAGCAGTACTTC.

The CDR3 loop reads CASSREGGADTQYF. In DNA form, the CDR3 reads TGCGCCAGCAGCCGAGAAGGGGGGGCAGATACGCAGTATTTT. The rearrangement links TRBV4-1 to TRBJ2-3; a possible D gene is TRBD2 (7 bases). V shed 4 bases and J shed 4 bases, with 12 bases lying between them. The germline V gene has CDR1 MGHRA and CDR2 YSYEKL. The CDR3 contains 14 residues.

The genes are TRBV10-2 and TRBJ2-7; 7 positions agree with TRBD2. Trimming cost V 3 bases and J 3 bases; bases outside gene matches: 5. Germline-derived CDR1 and CDR2 are WSHSY and SAAADI. This CDR3 has 14 residues. The CDR3 sequence: CASSDPSGIYEQYF. The DNA of the CDR3 is TGCGCCAGCAGTGATCCTAGCGGAATCTACGAGCAGTACTTC.

The chain couples TRBV27 to TRBJ1-5; 9 nucleotides agree with TRBD1. The CDR3 length is 17 residues. Germline-derived CDR1 and CDR2 are MNHEY and SMNVEV (reference sequence). The V and J ends lost 3 bases and 4 bases, in that order; junction bases with no gene match: 10. The CDR3 region has the DNA TGTGCCAGCAGTTTTCTCGGGACAGGGAATTGGAATCAGCCCCAGCATTTT. It encodes CASSFLGTGNWNQPQHF.

The chain carries TRBV11-2 and TRBJ2-1; 11 bases are shared with TRBD1. This CDR3 contains 14 residues. V gave up 5 bases and J gave up 8 bases; unmatched junction bases: 5. CDR1 and CDR2 from the germline V gene are SGHAT and FQNNGV. The CDR3 sequence is CASSPGTGGDEQFF. The CDR3 DNA reads TGTGCCAGCAGCCCGGGGACAGGGGGGGATGAGCAGTTCTTC.

V and J are TRBV7-9 and TRBJ2-2; 12 bases are a match to TRBD2. Germline V CDR1 and CDR2: SEHNR, FQNEAQ (reference sequence). This CDR3 has 15 amino acids. V shed 5 bases and J 9 bases; nucleotides not matched to a gene: 7. The DNA of the CDR3 is TGTGCCAGCAGCGGACGGACTAGCGGGGTCTGGGAGCTGTTTTTT. Amino acid sequence: CASSGRTSGVWELFF.

The table lists this clone with a count of one. The V call is TRBV19, the J call TRBJ2-7, with 8 bases matching TRBD1. The CDR3 loop spans 13 amino acids. CDR1 and CDR2 (germline): LNHDA, SQIVND (reference sequence). V lost 9 bases and J lost 3; bases outside the gene matches: 7. The CDR3 here is CASLDRDNYEQYF. The CDR3 coding sequence is TGTGCCAGCCTGGACAGGGATAACTACGAGCAGTACTTC.

The rearrangement links TRBV7-9 to TRBJ2-1; no clear D gene. In germline, CDR1 is SEHNR, CDR2 FQNEAQ (reference sequence). V lost 4 bases and J lost 7, with 14 bases in between. CDR3 length: 14 residues. The CDR3 is CASSSRRENNEQFF. CDR3 nucleotide sequence: TGTGCCAGCAGCTCCCGTAGGGAAAATAATGAGCAGTTCTTC.

The J gene is TRBJ2-5, the V gene TRBV7-2; D not resolved. Germline V CDR1 and CDR2: SGHTA, FQGNSA. V dropped 4 bases and J dropped 2 bases, with 11 bases sitting between them. This CDR3 spans 14 amino acids. CDR3 loop: CASSSGPVQETQYF. The DNA of the CDR3 is TGTGCCAGCAGCTCTGGACCAGTACAAGAGACCCAGTACTTC.

The CDR3 region is CAIGRYSNQPQHF. The CDR3 DNA reads TGCGCCATCGGACGGTATAGCAATCAGCCCCAGCATTTT. The chain links TRBV10-1 to TRBJ1-5; D is unclear. Per the germline V gene, CDR1 is WNHNN and CDR2 is SYGVQD (reference sequence). The CDR3 sequence is 13 residues long. The germline V and J ends were trimmed by 10 bases and 0 bases, with 10 bases remaining between them.

The chain carries TRBV19 and TRBJ1-1; tentatively, D is TRBD1 (5 bases). Trimming took off 5 bases at V and 6 bases at J, with 13 bases between the two ends. Germline loops: CDR1 LNHDA, CDR2 SQIVND (reference sequence). The length of the CDR3 is 13 residues. The CDR3 nucleotides read TGTGCCAGTAGTCCAGGGATAGCGGCTGAAGCTTTCTTT. Translation: CASSPGIAAEAFF.

This rearrangement joins TRBV13 to TRBJ2-5, with TRBD1 as a possible D gene (6 bases). V lost 4 bases and J lost 2, with 17 bases in between. The CDR3 sequence is 16 residues long. The V gene's germline CDR1 is PRHDT and CDR2 FYEKMQ (reference sequence). CDR3 protein: CASSSRTEFIQETQYF. The CDR3 DNA is TGTGCCAGCAGCTCCCGGACAGAATTTATACAAGAGACCCAGTACTTC.

The chain combines TRBV27 with TRBJ2-7; no firm D call. Germline V gene sequence: CDR1 MNHEY, CDR2 SMNVEV (reference sequence). The length of the CDR3 is 13 residues. Trimming pared 6 bases from V and 3 bases from J, leaving 12 bases between. The CDR3, as DNA: TGTGCCAGCAGCTCAGACAACTACTACGAGCAGTACTTC. Its translation is CASSSDNYYEQYF.

This clone was counted a single time. This chain connects TRBV27 to TRBJ2-7; no definite D call. V shed 2 bases and J shed 3 bases, with 14 bases lying between them. This CDR3 region has 15 residues. Germline V gene lookup returns CDR1 MNHEY and CDR2 SMNVEV (reference sequence). The CDR3 DNA is TGTGCCAGCAGTTTACTTGGGAAACCAAACTACGAGCAGTACTTC. Its translation is CASSLLGKPNYEQYF.

This clone has only a few counts. The genes are TRBV7-9 and TRBJ2-3; a possible D gene is TRBD1 (6 bases). V was pared by 6 bases and J by 1 base, with 14 bases between. CDR1 and CDR2 (germline): SEHNR, FQNEAQ (reference sequence). CDR3 length: 15 amino acids. The CDR3 region has the DNA TGTGCCAGCAGACACAGGGATGTCGGCACAGATACGCAGTATTTT. This translates into CASRHRDVGTDTQYF. Filled out from reference TRBV7-9 and TRBJ2-3, the complete variable domain reads DTGVSQNPRHKITKRGQNVTFRCDPISEHNRLYWYRQTLGQGPEFLTYFQNEAQLEKSRLLSDRFSAERPKGSFSTLEIQRTEQGDSAMYLCASRHRDVGTDTQYFGPGTRLTVL.

The rearrangement uses TRBV5-1 and TRBJ2-7; D is tentatively TRBD1 or TRBD2 (5 bases each). Per germline, CDR1 SGHRS and CDR2 YFSETQ. There are 14 residues in the CDR3. The ends were cut back, 4 bases at V and 2 bases at J, with 13 bases in the middle. CDR3 residues: CASSPDPGPYEQYF. The CDR3 nucleotides are TGCGCCAGCAGCCCTGATCCGGGACCCTACGAGCAGTACTTC.

The chain's CDR3 is CASSGRVSYEQYF. CDR3 nucleotides: TGTGCCAGCAGTGGTAGGGTCTCCTACGAGCAGTACTTC. The V call is TRBV25-1, the J call TRBJ2-7; D remains unclear. The V gene lost 4 bases and the J gene lost 0 bases, with 7 bases spanning the gap. Germline assignment: CDR1 MGHDK and CDR2 SYGVNS. The CDR3 totals 13 residues.

The chain combines TRBV4-3 with TRBJ2-7, with 9 bases aligning to TRBD1. In germline, CDR1 is LGHNA, CDR2 YSLEER. V trimming: 1 base; J trimming: 5 bases; junction bases outside the gene matches: 6. This CDR3 is built from 15 residues. CDR3 in DNA: TGCGCCAGCAGCCAAGGTCCCGGGACAGGGAACGAGCAGTACTTC. Translation: CASSQGPGTGNEQYF.

This clone has a single count. The chain recombines TRBV7-9 with TRBJ2-5; 9 bases line up with TRBD1. CDR3 length equals 14 residues. Germline V CDR1 and CDR2: SEHNR, FQNEAQ (reference sequence). V gave up 5 bases and J gave up 5 bases; unmatched junction bases: 6. This CDR3 reads CASSIRDRVETQYF. Written as DNA, the CDR3 is TGTGCCAGCAGCATCCGGGACAGGGTGGAGACCCAGTACTTC.

A remark on this clone: The same CDR3 can be traced to other DNA sequences in this sample. The chain recombines TRBV5-5 with TRBJ2-3; TRBD2 might be the D (6 bases). The CDR3 covers 14 residues. CDR1 is SGHKS and CDR2 is YYEKEE in the germline V gene (reference sequence). The V and J ends lost 2 bases and 2 bases respectively, with 9 bases between them. DNA for the CDR3: TGTGCCAGCAGCTTCCGCGGGATCACAGATACGCAGTATTTT. This sequence encodes CASSFRGITDTQYF.

The chain uses TRBV15 and TRBJ2-1; D is ambiguous. The CDR3 covers 15 residues. In germline, CDR1 is LNHNV, CDR2 YYDKDF (reference sequence). V lost 9 bases, J lost 0 bases, and 15 bases lay in between. In DNA form, the CDR3 reads TGTGCCACTCAGGATTGGGCTAGCTCCTACAATGAGCAGTTCTTC. Translation: CATQDWASSYNEQFF.

The chain employs TRBV10-3 and TRBJ2-7; D not certain. V gave up 0 bases and J gave up 1 base, with 10 bases separating them. The CDR3 runs 15 residues. Germline V gives CDR1 ENHRY, CDR2 SYGVKD. CDR3 protein: CAISESPVGSYEQYF. In DNA, the CDR3 is TGTGCCATCAGTGAGTCCCCAGTTGGTTCCTACGAGCAGTACTTC.

V is TRBV27 and J is TRBJ2-5; TRBD2 aligns across 7 bases. Looked up from germline, CDR1 is MNHEY and CDR2 is SMNVEV (reference sequence). J gave up 5 bases and V 4 bases, and 10 bases lay outside the gene matches. The CDR3 runs to 15 residues. The CDR3 nucleotides read TGTGCCAGCAGTTCAGGGACTACCTTCGGTGAGACCCAGTACTTC. Translation: CASSSGTTFGETQYF.

CDR3 coding DNA: TGTGCCAGCAGCTTAGGGACTAGCGGACCTGATCTAGGAGAGACCCAGTACTTC. Translated: CASSLGTSGPDLGETQYF. The chain recombines TRBV7-3 with TRBJ2-5, with 11 bases fitting TRBD2. The J segment lost 4 bases and the V segment lost 2 bases, leaving 12 bases of the junction unmatched. Germline CDR1 SGHTA, CDR2 FQGTGA. The length of the CDR3 is 18 residues.

V usage is TRBV15 and J usage is TRBJ1-2; D not certain. V was cut by 0 bases and J by 2 bases, with 13 bases left in between. CDR1 is LNHNV, CDR2 YYDKDF, per germline (reference sequence). The CDR3 runs to 16 residues. The CDR3 here is CATSRDDMGGNYGYTF. The CDR3 nucleotides are TGTGCCACCAGCAGAGATGATATGGGCGGAAACTATGGCTACACCTTC.

The CDR3 loop is CASSQGIETQYF. The CDR3 DNA reads as TGTGCCAGCTCCCAGGGGATTGAGACCCAGTACTTC. The rearrangement links TRBV7-9 to TRBJ2-5; a weak D match, TRBD1 (6 bases). The CDR3 runs to 12 residues. The V and J ends lost 8 bases and 5 bases respectively, with 12 bases between them. The V gene's germline CDR1 is SEHNR and CDR2 FQNEAQ (reference sequence).

J is TRBJ1-1 and V is TRBV27, with a possible D match to TRBD1 (6 bases). The CDR3 runs to 15 residues. CDR1 is MNHEY, CDR2 SMNVEV, per germline (reference sequence). V was pared by 3 bases and J by 1 base, with 12 bases between. CDR3 DNA sequence: TGTGCCAGCAGTTTGCGGGGGCCGTGGAACACTGAAGCTTTCTTT. It is translated as CASSLRGPWNTEAFF.

The J gene is TRBJ2-7, the V gene TRBV7-6, with 10 bases fitting TRBD1. Germline V gene sequence: CDR1 SGHVS, CDR2 FNYEAQ. Losses at the gene ends were 5 bases for V and 7 bases for J; bases not matched to a gene: 5. CDR3 length: 13 residues. DNA for the CDR3: TGTGCCAGCAGCCGGACAGGGGGTGAGGAGCAGTACTTC. Its translation: CASSRTGGEEQYF.